The 29 T cell receptor beta chains below all came from one sample that was sequenced in a study of blood T cells in healthy people across ages. Through a sample-barcoded 5' primer and a J-beta primer mix, a second PCR was run for roughly 6 to 12 cycles. Each CDR3 protein gets one entry after TCRdb re-called the 5' RACE reads with MiXCR. Of about 1.4 million distinct CDR3 sequences in the sample, roughly 64% were seen once. The sequenced material came from blood. All receptors derive from a man between 18 and 35 years old in good health.

This rearrangement joins TRBV7-2 to TRBJ2-3; D might be TRBD2 (5 bases). This CDR3 region has 14 residues. Trimming pared 1 base from V and 6 bases from J, leaving 11 bases between. The V gene's germline CDR1 is SGHTA and CDR2 FQGNSA. The CDR3 sequence: CASSLGGRRDTQYF. The CDR3 DNA reads as TGTGCCAGCAGCTTAGGTGGAAGGAGGGATACGCAGTATTTT.

The rearrangement joins TRBV20-1 to TRBJ2-5; D not resolved. Trimming stripped 6 bases from V and 2 bases from J, with 10 bases between. Germline CDR1 is DFQATT and CDR2 is SNEGSKA (reference sequence). This CDR3 spans 12 amino acids. The CDR3 coding sequence is TGCAGTGCAACGGACCCGCAAGAGACCCAGTACTTC. It codes for CSATDPQETQYF.

V and J are TRBV4-1 and TRBJ1-2; D unresolved. The V end lost 4 bases, the J end lost 4 bases, and 19 bases lay between the germline ends. The CDR3 extends over 16 amino acids. Germline V lookup: CDR1 MGHRA, CDR2 YSYEKL. The CDR3 loop is CASSPPIIRQPYGYTF. CDR3 DNA sequence: TGCGCCAGCAGCCCCCCCATAATCCGTCAACCCTATGGCTACACCTTC.

J is TRBJ2-5 and V is TRBV5-1, with TRBD2 matching 8 bases. The germline gives CDR1 SGHRS, CDR2 YFSETQ. This CDR3 comprises 14 residues. Trimming removed 3 bases from V and 4 bases from J; junction bases left unmatched: 5. CDR3 in DNA: TGCGCCAGCAGCTCGGGGGGGCAGGGAGAGACCCAGTACTTC. This sequence encodes CASSSGGQGETQYF.

The chain combines TRBV13 with TRBJ2-3; D is ambiguous. The germline V gene encodes CDR1 PRHDT and CDR2 FYEKMQ (reference sequence). The CDR3 has 12 amino acids. The V end lost 5 bases, the J end lost 5 bases, and 8 bases lay between the germline ends. DNA of the CDR3: TGTGCCAGCAGCGGACGATTAGATACGCAGTATTTT. As protein: CASSGRLDTQYF.

This chain uses TRBV29-1 with TRBJ2-1, with 11 positions matching TRBD2. Germline CDR1 is SQVTM and CDR2 is ANQGSEA. This CDR3 spans 16 amino acids. V dropped 4 bases and J dropped 2; count of bases not matched to a gene: 7. DNA of the CDR3: TGCAGCGTTGGAAAGGGGACTAGCGGCCCCTACAATGAGCAGTTCTTC. It specifies CSVGKGTSGPYNEQFF.

The chain uses TRBV29-1 and TRBJ2-7, with D unclear. Germline loops: CDR1 SQVTM, CDR2 ANQGSEA. The CDR3 totals 12 residues. V lost 5 bases, J lost 2 bases, and 10 bases lay in between. The CDR3 DNA follows: TGCAGCGTTAGTAACGGGCCCTACGAGCAGTACTTC. Protein: CSVSNGPYEQYF.

V gene TRBV2 combines with J gene TRBJ1-2; D is ambiguous. The CDR3 length is 13 residues. V dropped 8 bases and J dropped 0 bases, with 10 bases sitting between them. Germline CDR1 reads SNHLY; CDR2 reads FYNNEI. The CDR3 coding sequence is TGTGCCAGCCTCCTGACACCTAACTATGGCTACACCTTC. Translating it yields CASLLTPNYGYTF.

The chain uses TRBV13 and TRBJ2-7; 8 positions match TRBD2. After removal of 4 bases from V and 0 bases from J, the junction contained 8 bases not matched to a gene. CDR1 and CDR2 from the germline V gene are PRHDT and FYEKMQ (reference sequence). The CDR3 length is 16 residues. The CDR3 loop is CASSSRSGGNSYEQYF. CDR3 coding DNA: TGTGCCAGCAGCTCCCGATCGGGGGGGAACTCCTACGAGCAGTACTTC.

The rearrangement uses TRBV6-2 or TRBV6-3 and TRBJ2-3; 7 bases match TRBD1. Germline values: CDR1 MNHEY, CDR2 SVGEGT. This CDR3 contains 15 residues. Trimming took 7 bases from V and 0 from J; bases not matched to a gene: 7. In nucleotides, the CDR3 is TGTGCCAGCATCGAAGGGACAGCCAGCACAGATACGCAGTATTTT. This translates into CASIEGTASTDTQYF.

The rearrangement links TRBV3-1 to TRBJ2-3; D is undetermined. V lost 0 bases to trimming and J lost 2 bases, with 15 bases between them. This CDR3 has 17 amino acids. Germline loops: CDR1 LGHDT, CDR2 YNNKEL (reference sequence). The CDR3 sequence is CASSQDTMRRITDTQYF. In DNA form, the CDR3 reads TGTGCCAGCAGCCAAGATACGATGCGGAGAATCACAGATACGCAGTATTTT.

The chain employs TRBV3-1 and TRBJ2-1, with D perhaps matching TRBD1 (6 bases). The length of the CDR3 is 16 residues. Germline CDR1 is LGHDT and CDR2 is YNNKEL (reference sequence). Trimming removed 1 base at V and 2 bases at J, with 12 bases between. The CDR3 spells CASSQVGRGAYNEQFF. CDR3 in DNA: TGTGCCAGCAGCCAAGTCGGCAGGGGCGCCTACAATGAGCAGTTCTTC.

V gene TRBV30 combines with J gene TRBJ2-7; the D call may be TRBD1 or TRBD2 (5 bases each). The V end was cut by 7 bases, the J end by 5 bases, with 15 bases between. The CDR3 sequence is 12 residues long. In germline, CDR1 is GTSNPN, CDR2 SVGIG (reference sequence). CDR3 protein: CALGPRRNEQYF. Here the CDR3 DNA reads TGTGCCTTGGGACCGCGAAGGAACGAGCAGTACTTC.

The rearrangement joins TRBV6-5 to TRBJ2-7; D call uncertain. V was cut by 5 bases and J by 3 bases, with 17 bases left in between. The length of the CDR3 is 15 residues. Germline V CDR1 and CDR2: MNHEY, SVGAGI. The CDR3 coding sequence is TGTGCCAGCAGTGGGGTACTTTCCTCGCGCTACGAGCAGTACTTC. It is translated as CASSGVLSSRYEQYF.

The chain joins TRBV12-3 or TRBV12-4 to TRBJ1-2, with D possibly being TRBD1 (5 bases). The ends were cut back, 5 bases at V and 4 bases at J, with 17 bases in the middle. CDR3 size: 15 residues. The CDR3 region has the DNA TGTGCCAGCAGTCAACAGGACATTATATCCTATGGCTACACCTTC. It specifies CASSQQDIISYGYTF.

The chain links TRBV4-1 to TRBJ2-2; possibly TRBD2 for D (6 bases). Germline V gives CDR1 MGHRA, CDR2 YSYEKL. Trimming took off 4 bases at V and 4 bases at J, with 13 bases between the two ends. This CDR3 region has 15 residues. This CDR3 reads CASSPLLGSTGELFF. The CDR3 nucleotides read TGCGCCAGCAGCCCCCTTCTCGGGAGCACCGGGGAGCTGTTTTTT.

The chain combines TRBV29-1 with TRBJ2-7; a weak D match, TRBD2 (7 bases). The germline V gene has CDR1 SQVTM and CDR2 ANQGSEA. This CDR3 contains 15 residues. V lost 0 bases, J lost 7 bases, and 19 bases lay in between. CDR3 sequence reads: CSVEDQRGAYNEQYF. As DNA, the CDR3 is TGCAGCGTTGAAGATCAACGGGGGGCCTACAATGAGCAGTACTTC.

The J gene is TRBJ1-2, the V gene TRBV12-3 or TRBV12-4, with a tentative D call TRBD1 (5 bases). Trimming shortened V by 1 base and J by 4 bases, and 13 bases separated the two germline ends. This CDR3 has 15 amino acids. The CDR3 sequence is CASSLDGGRPYGYTF. Here the CDR3 DNA reads TGTGCCAGCAGTTTAGACGGGGGGAGGCCCTATGGCTACACCTTC.

The CDR3 coding sequence is TGCGCCAGCAGCCAAGACGGGCACCGCACAGATACGCAGTATTTT. Amino acid sequence: CASSQDGHRTDTQYF. This chain connects TRBV4-3 to TRBJ2-3, with D unresolved. Between the trimmed V and J ends, which lost 0 bases and 1 base, there was a span of 8 bases. The CDR3 is made up of 15 amino acids. Looked up from germline, CDR1 is LGHNA and CDR2 is YSLEER.

The chain couples TRBV27 to TRBJ2-7; D is perhaps TRBD1 (6 bases). CDR3 length: 12 amino acids. The germline V gene encodes CDR1 MNHEY and CDR2 SMNVEV (reference sequence). V dropped 11 bases and J dropped 5 bases, with 16 bases sitting between them. As DNA, the CDR3 is TGTGCCTCTCAAGGGGGTTTCGACGAGCAGTACTTC. Translating it yields CASQGGFDEQYF.

This chain links TRBV20-1 with TRBJ2-1; 11 positions match TRBD2. The germline V gene has CDR1 DFQATT and CDR2 SNEGSKA (reference sequence). CDR3 size: 16 residues. With 3 bases clipped from V and 7 bases from J, the junction kept 11 bases outside the gene matches. Here the CDR3 reads CSASALVAGGGNEQFF. Written as DNA, the CDR3 is TGCAGTGCTAGCGCGTTGGTAGCGGGAGGGGGGAATGAGCAGTTCTTC.

For this clonotype: One end of the junction varies from germline; a read error may be responsible. V is TRBV7-2 and J is TRBJ2-5; the D is unclear. In germline, CDR1 is SGHTA, CDR2 FQGNSA. The CDR3 contains 11 residues. CDR3 region: CAGSIQETQYF. CDR3 nucleotide sequence: TGTGCCGGCAGCATCCAAGAGACCCAGTACTTC.

This clonotype was seen only a few times. The J gene is TRBJ2-5, the V gene TRBV7-2; D not certain. The CDR3 has 11 residues. The V gene lost 0 bases and the J gene lost 10 bases, with 6 bases spanning the gap. Germline V gives CDR1 SGHTA, CDR2 FQGNSA. Here the CDR3 DNA reads TGTGCCAGCAGCTTAGCGAGCGTCCAGTACTTC. Its protein is CASSLASVQYF.

The chain combines TRBV12-3 or TRBV12-4 with TRBJ2-7; maybe TRBD1 (6 bases). V was trimmed by 4 bases and J by 3 bases, leaving 16 bases between them. This CDR3 contains 15 residues. The CDR3 DNA is TGTGCCAGCAGTTCATCAGGACAGTGGTTCTACGAGCAGTACTTC. It yields the protein CASSSSGQWFYEQYF.

The J gene is TRBJ2-3, the V gene TRBV4-1; D is possibly TRBD2 (7 bases). V lost 0 bases, J lost 5 bases, and 12 bases lay in between. The germline V gene has CDR1 MGHRA and CDR2 YSYEKL. This CDR3 region has 15 residues. This chain's CDR3 is CASSQEGRGQDTQYF. The CDR3 DNA reads as TGCGCCAGCAGCCAAGAGGGGAGGGGACAAGATACGCAGTATTTT.

The V and J genes are TRBV9 and TRBJ2-4, with D unclear. The CDR3 runs 15 residues. Germline CDR1 and CDR2: SGDLS and YYNGEE. V dropped 2 bases and J dropped 2 bases, with 11 bases sitting between them. CDR3 in DNA: TGTGCCAGCAGCGTGGCCGGTTCTTCCAAAAACATTCAGTACTTC. Its protein product is CASSVAGSSKNIQYF.

The table lists this clonotype with a few counts. The chain uses TRBV7-2 and TRBJ2-5; 9 bases fit TRBD1. The CDR3 spans 15 residues. The V segment lost 8 bases and the J segment 5 bases; nucleotides outside the gene matches: 12. Germline V lookup: CDR1 SGHTA, CDR2 FQGNSA. In DNA form, the CDR3 reads TGTGCCAGCGCCGAGGACAGGGGAGTATGGGAGACCCAGTACTTC. It translates to CASAEDRGVWETQYF.

This clonotype was seen only a few times. This chain joins TRBV3-1 and TRBJ2-2; D is unresolved. Germline V gives CDR1 LGHDT, CDR2 YNNKEL (reference sequence). The CDR3 sequence is 15 residues long. With 1 base removed from V and 0 bases from J, the gap between germline ends came to 6 bases. The CDR3 region is CASSQGIANTGELFF. The CDR3 DNA reads TGTGCCAGCAGCCAAGGGATCGCGAACACCGGGGAGCTGTTTTTT.

V usage is TRBV20-1 and J usage is TRBJ2-7; the D gene is possibly TRBD2 (7 bases). The CDR3 loop spans 13 amino acids. Germline CDR1 DFQATT, CDR2 SNEGSKA (reference sequence). Trimming took 3 bases from V and 1 from J, leaving 10 bases between them. CDR3 in amino acids: CSASGGLSYEQYF. The DNA for the CDR3 is TGCAGTGCTAGCGGGGGGCTTTCCTACGAGCAGTACTTC.